The 2 T cell receptor beta chains in this list originate from one sample, sequenced in a study of T-cell memory formation after mild COVID-19. From the 5' RACE reads, TCRdb called clonotypes with MiXCR, one entry per CDR3 protein. Of about 400,000 distinct CDR3 sequences in the sample, about a quarter were seen once. The material sequenced was PBMCs or a T cell subset sorted from them (not recorded which). The receptors shown here come from an adult woman who had mild COVID-19 (a few samples of this study predate the infection). Cell type and time point are not known.

The table lists this clonotype with a few counts. The V call is TRBV20-1, the J call TRBJ2-7, with TRBD2 as a possible D gene (7 bases). Trimming removed 1 base at V and 1 base at J, with 14 bases between. Germline V gene sequence: CDR1 DFQATT, CDR2 SNEGSKA (reference sequence). The length of the CDR3 is 15 residues. The CDR3 protein is CSARGIRGASYEQYF. CDR3 bases: TGCAGTGCTAGAGGTATACGGGGGGCATCCTACGAGCAGTACTTC.

CDR3: CASSSAVKQLFF. CDR3 nucleotides: TGCGCCAGCAGCTCAGCCGTCAAGCAGCTGTTTTTT. V and J are TRBV5-1 and TRBJ2-2; no clear D gene. Trimming removed 3 bases from V and 12 bases from J, with 12 bases in between. The germline V gene encodes CDR1 SGHRS and CDR2 YFSETQ. CDR3 length: 12 amino acids.